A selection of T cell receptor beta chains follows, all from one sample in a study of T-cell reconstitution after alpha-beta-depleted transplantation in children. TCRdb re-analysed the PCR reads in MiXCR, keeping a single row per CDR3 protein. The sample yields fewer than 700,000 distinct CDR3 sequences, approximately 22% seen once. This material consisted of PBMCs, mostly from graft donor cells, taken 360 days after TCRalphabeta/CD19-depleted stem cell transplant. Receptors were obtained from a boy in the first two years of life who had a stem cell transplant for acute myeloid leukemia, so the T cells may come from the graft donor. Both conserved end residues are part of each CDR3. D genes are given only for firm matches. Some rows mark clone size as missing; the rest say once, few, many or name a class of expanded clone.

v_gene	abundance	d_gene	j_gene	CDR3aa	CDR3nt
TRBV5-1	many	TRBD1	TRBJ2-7	CASSHGQVYEQYF	TGCGCCAGCAGCCACGGACAGGTCTACGAGCAGTACTTC
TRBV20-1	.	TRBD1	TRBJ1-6	CSALYRDRSLYNSPLHF	TGCAGTGCGTTGTACCGGGACAGGTCCCTCTATAATTCACCCCTCCACTTT
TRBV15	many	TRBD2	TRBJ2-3	CATSRDRASGGVTDTQYF	TGTGCCACCAGCAGAGATAGGGCTAGCGGGGGGGTCACAGATACGCAGTATTTT
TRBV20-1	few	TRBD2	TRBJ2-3	CSAPSGTSGADTQYF	TGCAGTGCTCCGTCCGGGACTAGCGGGGCAGATACGCAGTATTTT
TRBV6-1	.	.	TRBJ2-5	CASREDNTQETQYF	TGTGCCAGCAGAGAGGACAATACCCAAGAGACCCAGTACTTC
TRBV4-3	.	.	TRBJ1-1	CASSQDRDGEAFF	TGCGCCAGCAGCCAAGATAGGGACGGTGAAGCTTTCTTT
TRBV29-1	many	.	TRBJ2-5	CSVDVPGPQETQYF	TGCAGCGTTGATGTTCCAGGCCCCCAAGAGACCCAGTACTTC
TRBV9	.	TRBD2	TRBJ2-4	CASSSGGLAKNIQYF	TGTGCCAGCAGCTCGGGAGGGTTAGCCAAAAACATTCAGTACTTC
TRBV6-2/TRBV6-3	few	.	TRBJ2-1	CASSDLAGSSYNEQFF	TGTGCCAGCAGTGACCTAGCTGGGAGCTCCTACAATGAGCAGTTCTTC
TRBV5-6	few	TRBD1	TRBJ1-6	CASSPGTAYNSPLHF	TGTGCCAGCTCCCCGGGGACAGCTTATAATTCACCCCTCCACTTT
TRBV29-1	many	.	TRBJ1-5	CSADGGTNQPQHF	TGCAGCGCTGATGGGGGCACCAATCAGCCCCAGCATTTT
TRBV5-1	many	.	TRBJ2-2	CASSPSWEANTGELFF	TGCGCCAGCAGCCCGTCTTGGGAAGCGAACACCGGGGAGCTGTTTTTT
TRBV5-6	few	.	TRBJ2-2	CASSLENREDTGELFF	TGTGCCAGCAGCCTGGAAAACAGGGAGGACACCGGGGAGCTGTTTTTT
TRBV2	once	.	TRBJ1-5	CASSEFWGRTQPQHF	TGTGCCAGCAGTGAATTTTGGGGGCGTACTCAGCCCCAGCATTTT
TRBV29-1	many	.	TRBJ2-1	CRIGGSHNEQFF	TGCAGGATTGGGGGCTCCCACAATGAGCAGTTCTTC
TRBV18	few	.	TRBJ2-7	CASSRQQGSYEQYF	TGTGCCAGCTCACGGCAGCAGGGGTCCTACGAGCAGTACTTC
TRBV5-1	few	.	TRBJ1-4	CASSPSGRGPNEKLFF	TGCGCCAGCAGCCCCTCCGGGAGGGGTCCTAATGAAAAACTGTTTTTT
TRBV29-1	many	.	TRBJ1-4	CSVAVAFRDEKLFF	TGCAGCGTAGCCGTGGCCTTTCGGGACGAAAAACTGTTTTTT
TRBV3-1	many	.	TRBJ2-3	CASSPARGTSTDTQYF	TGTGCCAGCAGCCCAGCCCGGGGAACTAGCACAGATACGCAGTATTTT
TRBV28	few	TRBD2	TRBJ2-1	CASSLSLLAGLYNEQFF	TGTGCCAGCAGTTTAAGCCTACTAGCGGGTCTTTACAATGAGCAGTTCTTC
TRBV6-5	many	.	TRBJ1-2	CASSYSGTPYGYTF	TGTGCCAGCAGTTACTCCGGGACTCCCTATGGCTACACCTTC